This T cell receptor beta chain was recorded in a study of cytomegalovirus exposure and HLA in healthy donors. 13 Jbeta primers and 60 Vbeta primers were used for the PCR. Data came from immunoSEQ multiplex PCR; TCRdb stores just in-frame clones and leaves some out. The table lists roughly 160,000 clones, roughly 80% of them singletons, with more than 2% in the top ten. Input material: PBMCs. This clonotype was obtained from a man aged 45-65 years in good health and CMV-seropositive.

The CDR3 bases are TGCGCCAGCAGCTTGCCCTGGGACAGGGTTGGCTACACCTTC. Its translation: CASSLPWDRVGYTF. The chain employs TRBV5-1 and TRBJ1-2; 9 bases are a match to TRBD1. Trimming removed 1 base from V and 7 bases from J; junction bases left unmatched: 5. CDR1 and CDR2 (germline): SGHRS, YFSETQ. CDR3 length: 14 amino acids.